What follows are 7 T cell receptor beta chains derived from one specimen sequenced in a study of cytomegalovirus exposure and HLA in healthy donors. PCR involved 60 Vbeta and 13 Jbeta primers. The method was immunoSEQ multiplex PCR; TCRdb's version includes in-frame clones alone and lacks a portion of them. The sample has 180,000 or so clones; 82% are singletons. The material sequenced was PBMCs. The receptors shown here come from a man aged 40-50 years in good health and CMV-seronegative.

This clone has just one count. The rearrangement joins TRBV15 to TRBJ1-1, with D unresolved. V lost 0 bases and J lost 4, with 12 bases in between. The CDR3 covers 15 residues. The germline V gene has CDR1 LNHNV and CDR2 YYDKDF (reference sequence). The CDR3 reads CATSRDRRESTEAFF. The CDR3 nucleotides read TGTGCCACCAGCAGAGATCGGAGGGAGAGCACTGAAGCTTTCTTT.

This chain uses TRBV27 with TRBJ2-1; perhaps TRBD2 as D (6 bases). Per the germline V gene, CDR1 is MNHEY and CDR2 is SMNVEV (reference sequence). The CDR3 has 15 amino acids. Trimming removed 5 bases from V and 3 bases from J, with 14 bases in between. The CDR3 protein is CASSPLPGVYNEQFF. DNA for the CDR3: TGTGCCAGCAGTCCCCTGCCGGGGGTCTACAATGAGCAGTTCTTC.

The chain combines TRBV28 with TRBJ2-5; 10 bases match TRBD1. The ends lost 6 bases at V and 2 bases at J; junction bases unmatched: 9. Germline V lookup: CDR1 MDHEN, CDR2 SYDVKM. This CDR3 contains 16 residues. For the CDR3, the DNA is TGTGCCAGCAGCCCGTTAGGACAGGGGGTACAAGAGACCCAGTACTTC. This gives the protein CASSPLGQGVQETQYF.

The genes are TRBV28 and TRBJ2-1; 9 bases are shared with TRBD1. This CDR3 contains 15 residues. Trimming at V came to 6 bases and at J to 3 bases, leaving 6 bases not matched to a gene. The germline V gene encodes CDR1 MDHEN and CDR2 SYDVKM. This CDR3 reads CASRGPGQGYNEQFF. The DNA for the CDR3 is TGTGCCAGCAGGGGCCCGGGACAGGGCTACAATGAGCAGTTCTTC.

This clone was picked up one time. J is TRBJ1-4 and V is TRBV21-1. TRBV21-1 is described as a pseudogene. CDR3 length: 17 amino acids. CDR3 DNA sequence: TGTGCCAGCAGCAAAGAGTCGGCGGTAGCAACTAATGAAAAACTGTTTTTT. This codes for CASSKESAVATNEKLFF.

This chain connects TRBV27 to TRBJ1-1; maybe TRBD1 (5 bases). The CDR3 is 14 residues long. Looked up from germline, CDR1 is MNHEY and CDR2 is SMNVEV (reference sequence). The germline V and J ends were trimmed by 2 bases and 4 bases, with 11 bases remaining between them. The CDR3, as DNA: TGTGCCAGCAGTTTACAGGGTGGAAGCACTGAAGCTTTCTTT. The encoded protein is CASSLQGGSTEAFF.

The chain uses TRBV18 and TRBJ2-1; the D gene is possibly TRBD2 (6 bases). Germline-derived CDR1 and CDR2 are KGHSH and LQKENI. This CDR3 is built from 16 residues. V was trimmed by 0 bases and J by 7 bases, leaving 16 bases between them. As DNA, the CDR3 is TGTGCCAGCTCACCACCGCAGGGAAGACTAGTTAATGAGCAGTTCTTC. This encodes CASSPPQGRLVNEQFF.